This T cell receptor beta chain was retrieved from a study of regulatory T cells in long-lasting Graves disease. Study-wide results and caveats: Among persistent patients, a larger number of public clonotypes were shared (about 2,800) than among newly diagnosed patients (about 1,000). TCR diversity was lower in persistent Graves' patients (versus newly diagnosed ones). There were preferences for TRBV28, TRBJ1-2 and TRBJ2-5 in persistent disease.

CDR3 regions were amplified by Arm-PCR using iRepertoire HTBI primers to build TCR beta libraries. TCRdb re-derived calls from the multiplex PCR reads in MiXCR, one entry per CDR3 protein. The sample includes a few hundred thousand distinct CDR3 sequences, roughly 20% of them seen just once. This clonotype was recorded many times. Its antigen is currently unknown. V lost 6 bases and J lost 2; bases outside the gene matches: 4. Germline assignment: CDR1 MDHEN and CDR2 SYDVKM. The CDR3 sequence is 15 residues long. Time point given: persistent/refractory GD, antithyroid drugs over 5 years with positive TRAb. The TCR library used RNA extracted from PBMCs. An endocrinology unit in Xi'an, China, supplied the patients.

V is TRBV28 and J is TRBJ2-6; TRBD2 agrees at 7 bases. The clonotype was recovered from a woman aged 35 to 49 with Graves disease. Sequencing was performed on peripheral blood mononuclear cells (PBMCs), taken when the disease was refractory, from a patient treated with antithyroid drugs. Written as DNA, the CDR3 is TGTGCCAGCAGCCCTGGGGGGGCTGGGGCCAACGTCCTGACTTTC. This gives the protein CASSPGGAGANVLTF.